The rows below give T cell receptor beta chains drawn from one sample of a study of blood T cell repertoires in COVID-19. Measured with immunoSEQ multiplex PCR; TCRdb has only the in-frame clones, and not every one. The table lists roughly 290,000 clones, about 80% of them singletons. The specimen sequenced was peripheral blood. These receptors were obtained from a person aged 65 to 85 with COVID-19, enrolled during active disease. The CDR3 runs from the conserved cysteine through the conserved F or W. A D gene is named only where the DNA matches it firmly. Clone size is given for some rows only: seen once, a few or many times, or a class if the clone is expanded.

D	size	V	J	CDR3	DNA
TRBD2	.	TRBV10-1	TRBJ2-2	CAGTGGNGGYTGELFF	TGCGCCGGAACGGGGGGTAACGGCGGTTACACCGGGGAGCTGTTTTTT
.	.	TRBV19	TRBJ1-1	CASSFQVYTEAFF	TGTGCCAGTAGTTTCCAGGTATACACTGAAGCTTTCTTT
.	.	TRBV7-3	TRBJ2-1	CASSLSGSYNEQFF	TGTGCCAGCAGCTTATCGGGATCCTACAATGAGCAGTTCTTC
.	.	TRBV7-9	TRBJ1-1	CASSLFVVRSGVWTEAFF	TGTGCCAGCAGCTTATTCGTTGTTAGGTCAGGGGTGTGGACTGAAGCTTTCTTT
TRBD1	.	TRBV6-2/TRBV6-3	TRBJ1-5	CASSYSNRGGQPQHF	TGTGCCAGCAGTTACTCCAACAGGGGGGGTCAGCCCCAGCATTTT
.	once	TRBV7-3	TRBJ1-1	CASSWTAIGTEAFF	TGTGCCAGCAGCTGGACTGCAATAGGCACTGAAGCTTTCTTT
.	.	TRBV3-1/TRBV3-2	TRBJ2-1	CASSQDSGVGEQFF	TGTGCCAGCAGCCAAGATTCAGGGGTAGGCGAGCAGTTCTTC
TRBD2	.	TRBV15	TRBJ2-2	CATSIAGPNTGELFF	TGTGCCACCAGCATAGCGGGGCCGAACACCGGGGAGCTGTTTTTT
TRBD2	.	TRBV14	TRBJ2-1	CASSQGTSGSIYNEQFF	TGTGCCAGCAGCCAGGGGACTAGCGGGAGTATATACAATGAGCAGTTCTTC
TRBD1	.	TRBV6-5	TRBJ1-4	CASSPTGDSGEKLFF	TGTGCCAGCAGTCCAACAGGGGACTCGGGAGAAAAACTGTTTTTT
.	.	TRBV5-1	TRBJ2-5	CASSLVAGTRETQYF	TGCGCCAGCAGCTTGGTCGCGGGAACGCGGGAGACCCAGTACTTC
.	.	TRBV7-2	TRBJ2-7	CASSRRGSGVYPYEQYF	TGTGCCAGCAGCCGTCGTGGTTCCGGGGTATACCCCTACGAGCAGTACTTC
.	.	TRBV11-3	TRBJ2-5	CASSLYSKETQYF	TGTGCCAGCAGCTTATACTCTAAAGAGACCCAGTACTTC
.	once	TRBV6-1	TRBJ2-7	CASSEALVRPAALYEQYF	TGTGCCAGCAGTGAAGCGCTAGTACGACCCGCGGCACTCTACGAGCAGTACTTC
.	.	TRBV28	TRBJ2-1	CASSSYDRPPGNEQFF	TGTGCCAGCAGCTCCTACGACAGGCCCCCGGGTAATGAGCAGTTCTTC
TRBD1	.	TRBV6-2/TRBV6-3	TRBJ1-1	CASSYSRTGVAFF	TGTGCCAGCAGTTACTCGCGGACAGGGGTGGCTTTCTTT
TRBD1	once	TRBV4-1	TRBJ2-3	CASSQVRGQGAPDTQYF	TGCGCCAGCAGCCAAGTTAGGGGACAGGGGGCACCAGATACGCAGTATTTT
TRBD2	few	TRBV7-3	TRBJ2-2	CASSLGLAGVTGELFF	TGTGCCAGCAGCTTGGGTCTAGCGGGAGTTACCGGGGAGCTGTTTTTT
.	few	TRBV19	TRBJ2-7	CATIRCSYEQYF	TGTGCCACAATCCGGTGCTCCTACGAGCAGTACTTC